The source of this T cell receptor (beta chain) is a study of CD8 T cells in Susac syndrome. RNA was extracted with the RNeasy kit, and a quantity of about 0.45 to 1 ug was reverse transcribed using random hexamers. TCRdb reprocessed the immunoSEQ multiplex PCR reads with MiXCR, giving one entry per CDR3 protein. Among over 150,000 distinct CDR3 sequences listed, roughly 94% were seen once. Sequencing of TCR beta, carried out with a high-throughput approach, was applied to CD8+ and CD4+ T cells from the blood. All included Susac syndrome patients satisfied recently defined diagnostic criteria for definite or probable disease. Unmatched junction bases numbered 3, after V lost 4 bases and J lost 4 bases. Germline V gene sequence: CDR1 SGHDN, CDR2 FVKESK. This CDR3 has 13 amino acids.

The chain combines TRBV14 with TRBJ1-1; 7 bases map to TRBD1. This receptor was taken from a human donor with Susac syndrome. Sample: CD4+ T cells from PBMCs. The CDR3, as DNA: TGTGCCAGCAGCCGTACAGGGGCCACTGAAGCTTTCTTT. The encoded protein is CASSRTGATEAFF.